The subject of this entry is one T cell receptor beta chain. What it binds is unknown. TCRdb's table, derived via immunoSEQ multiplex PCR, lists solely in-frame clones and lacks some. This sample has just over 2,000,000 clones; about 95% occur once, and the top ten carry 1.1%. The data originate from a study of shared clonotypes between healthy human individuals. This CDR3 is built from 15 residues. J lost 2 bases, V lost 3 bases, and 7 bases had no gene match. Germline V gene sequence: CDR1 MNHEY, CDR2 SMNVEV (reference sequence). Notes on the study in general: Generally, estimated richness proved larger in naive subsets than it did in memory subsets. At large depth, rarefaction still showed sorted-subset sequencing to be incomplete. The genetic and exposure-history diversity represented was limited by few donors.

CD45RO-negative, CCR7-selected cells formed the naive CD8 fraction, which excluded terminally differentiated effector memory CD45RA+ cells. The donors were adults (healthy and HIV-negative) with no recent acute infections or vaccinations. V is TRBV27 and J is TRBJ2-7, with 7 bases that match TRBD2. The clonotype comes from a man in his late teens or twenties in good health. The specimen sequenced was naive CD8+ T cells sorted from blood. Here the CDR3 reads CASSLGGSATYEQYF. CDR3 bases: TGTGCCAGCAGTTTGGGGGGGAGTGCCACCTACGAGCAGTACTTC.